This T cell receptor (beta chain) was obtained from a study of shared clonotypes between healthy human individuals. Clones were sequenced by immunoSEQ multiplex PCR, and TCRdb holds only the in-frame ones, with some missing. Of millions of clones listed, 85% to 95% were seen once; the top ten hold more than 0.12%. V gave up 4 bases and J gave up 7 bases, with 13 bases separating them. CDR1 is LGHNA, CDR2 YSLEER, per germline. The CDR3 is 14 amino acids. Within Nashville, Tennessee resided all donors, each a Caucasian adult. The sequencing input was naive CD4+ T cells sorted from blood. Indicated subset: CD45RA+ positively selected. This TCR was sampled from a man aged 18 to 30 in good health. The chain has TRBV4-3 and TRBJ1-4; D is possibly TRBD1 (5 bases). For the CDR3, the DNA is TGCGCCAGCAGCCTTGGGGACGGCGGTGAAAAACTGTTTTTT. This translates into CASSLGDGGEKLFF.